This T cell receptor beta chain was documented in a study of blood T cell repertoires in COVID-19. Libraries were prepared by immunoSEQ multiplex PCR; TCRdb keeps only in-frame clonotypes and omits some of them. This table holds 90,000 to 150,000 clones, roughly 87% found once. The CDR3 sequence is 16 residues long. CDR1 SGHTA and CDR2 FQGTGA come from the germline V gene. Trimming took off 0 bases at V and 4 bases at J, with 13 bases between the two ends. The receptor was derived from a human donor in a cohort sampled during active COVID-19. The sequencing input was peripheral blood. J is TRBJ1-5 and V is TRBV7-3; perhaps TRBD1 as D (6 bases). CDR3: CASSLTEAGVNQPQHF. The CDR3 DNA reads as TGTGCCAGCAGCTTAACTGAGGCAGGGGTGAATCAGCCCCAGCATTTT.